A selection of T cell receptor beta chains follows, all from one sample in a study of blood T cells in healthy people across ages. Each CDR3 protein is one row after TCRdb ran MiXCR on the 5' RACE reads. In the table there are roughly 1,300,000 distinct CDR3 sequences, around 59% of which are singletons. What was sequenced was blood. The origin of the receptors is a man between 18 and 29 years old in good health. Both conserved end residues are part of each CDR3. Fields, in order: J gene, V gene, clone size, D gene, CDR3 DNA, CDR3 protein. The D gene is left open where the match is weak. Size values are once, few and many counts, or a class for expanded clones, and some rows have none.

TRBJ2-3 | TRBV6-6 | - | TRBD2 | TGTGCCAGCAGGTTTAGCGGGGGGCTGTCAGATACGCAGTATTTT | CASRFSGGLSDTQYF
TRBJ2-7 | TRBV4-3 | once | - | TGCGCCAGCAGCCAAGAAGTAGGGCTGGGGAATTACGAGCAGTACTTC | CASSQEVGLGNYEQYF
TRBJ2-7 | TRBV2 | - | - | TGTGCCAGCAGTGAAGCGGGACATAAAGGTTACGAGCAGTACTTC | CASSEAGHKGYEQYF
TRBJ2-1 | TRBV9 | - | TRBD1 | TGTGCCAGCAGCGTATGGGGGACAGGTCACAATGAGCAGTTCTTC | CASSVWGTGHNEQFF
TRBJ1-2 | TRBV7-2 | - | TRBD1 | TGTGCCAGCAGCTTAGAGGGCAGGGGGCTTTCGGGCTACACCTTC | CASSLEGRGLSGYTF
TRBJ2-7 | TRBV7-9 | few | TRBD1 | TGTGCCAGCGCCCTACCCAGGGGGACCGAGCAGTACTTC | CASALPRGTEQYF
TRBJ2-4 | TRBV4-3 | - | - | TGCGCCAGCAGCCAAGATCCCGTCCCATGGGGGGGCAAGTACTTC | CASSQDPVPWGGKYF
TRBJ2-1 | TRBV7-9 | - | TRBD1 | TGTGCCAGCAGACAACTAGGGCCGGGACAGGGGGTAAATGAGCAGTTCTTC | CASRQLGPGQGVNEQFF
TRBJ2-7 | TRBV20-1 | once | TRBD1 | TGCAGTGCTAGCAAGGACAGGTTTGACGAGCAGTACTTC | CSASKDRFDEQYF
TRBJ2-1 | TRBV3-1 | once | TRBD2 | TGTGCCAGCAGCCCTCTATTGGGACTAGCGGCAAATGAGCAGTTCTTC | CASSPLLGLAANEQFF
TRBJ1-6 | TRBV3-1 | few | TRBD1 | TGTGCCAGCAGTGTGAGACAGGGCAATAATTCACCCCTCCACTTT | CASSVRQGNNSPLHF
TRBJ2-5 | TRBV20-1 | - | TRBD2 | TGCAGTGCCGCTAGCGGAGTTCGGCAAGAGACCCAGTACTTC | CSAASGVRQETQYF
TRBJ1-2 | TRBV3-1 | few | - | TGTGCCAGCAGCCAGAAGCAAGACAACCACTATGGCTACACCTTC | CASSQKQDNHYGYTF
TRBJ2-1 | TRBV11-2 | once | TRBD1 | TGTGCCAGCAGCTCCCCTTGGACAGGGGTTCGGCATGAGCAGTTCTTC | CASSSPWTGVRHEQFF
TRBJ1-1 | TRBV7-2 | - | - | TGTGCCAGCAGCCCAACCCCCTATTCTGAAGCTTTCTTT | CASSPTPYSEAFF
TRBJ2-7 | TRBV4-2 | - | - | TGTGCCAGCAGCCAAGAGTCAGGGAGATTGGACGAGCAGTACTTC | CASSQESGRLDEQYF
TRBJ1-2 | TRBV5-1 | few | - | TGCGCCAGCAGCTTGGCTGCAGGCGTCGATGGCTACACCTTC | CASSLAAGVDGYTF
TRBJ2-5 | TRBV20-1 | - | TRBD2 | TGCAGTGCTACCCGTACTAGCGGGAGGGCCATCGAGACCCAGTACTTC | CSATRTSGRAIETQYF
TRBJ1-2 | TRBV9 | - | - | TGTGCCAGCAGCCTGACCCAGGGCAGGGGCTACACCTTC | CASSLTQGRGYTF
TRBJ2-5 | TRBV15 | - | - | TGTGCCACCAGCAGAGGTCAGGGGCAAGAGACCCAGTACTTC | CATSRGQGQETQYF
TRBJ2-7 | TRBV5-1 | - | TRBD2 | TGCGCCAGCAGCTTGGGTAGCGGGCTTAACGAGCAGTACTTC | CASSLGSGLNEQYF
TRBJ2-3 | TRBV5-1 | - | TRBD2 | TGCGCCAGCAGCTTGGCTCTTAGCGGGAGGGTCACAGATACGCAGTATTTT | CASSLALSGRVTDTQYF
TRBJ2-3 | TRBV10-3 | - | - | TGTGCCATCAGACCAGCGGACACAGATACGCAGTATTTT | CAIRPADTDTQYF
TRBJ2-1 | TRBV7-9 | - | TRBD2 | TGTGCCAGCAGCCCACTAGCGGGAGCCACCAACAATGAGCAGTTCTTC | CASSPLAGATNNEQFF
TRBJ2-3 | TRBV6-6 | few | - | TGTGCCAGCAGTTACTCGTCGGTGGATACGCAGTATTTT | CASSYSSVDTQYF
TRBJ2-5 | TRBV10-3 | - | - | TGTGTCATCAGTGTTGGGGGGCCGGAGACCCAGTACTTC | CVISVGGPETQYF
TRBJ2-7 | TRBV7-2 | - | - | TGTGCCAGCAGCATAATGGGACCCTCACCCTACGAGCAGTACTTC | CASSIMGPSPYEQYF
TRBJ2-3 | TRBV6-5 | - | - | TGTGCCAGCAGTTACCTGCGGGAAACAGATACGCAGTATTTT | CASSYLRETDTQYF
TRBJ2-1 | TRBV20-1 | few | - | TGCAGTGCTACTTTACAGGGAAATGAGCAGTTCTTC | CSATLQGNEQFF
TRBJ1-3 | TRBV7-2 | - | - | TGTGCCAGCAGCTGGGGGCGGAGCTCTGGAAACACCATATATTTT | CASSWGRSSGNTIYF
TRBJ1-5 | TRBV12-3/TRBV12-4 | - | - | TGTGCCACCATATCTGGGGGAAGTTTAAGCAATCAGCCCCAGCATTTT | CATISGGSLSNQPQHF
TRBJ1-5 | TRBV6-1 | - | - | TGTGCCAGCAGTGAATTCCAGGGAGGGAATCAGCCCCAGCATTTT | CASSEFQGGNQPQHF
TRBJ2-5 | TRBV19 | - | - | TGTGCCAGTAGTACCGCTCCCGTCGGACGAGAGACCCAGTACTTC | CASSTAPVGRETQYF
TRBJ2-7 | TRBV9 | - | - | TGTGCCAGCAGCGTAGACCCTAGCTCCTACGAGCAGTACTTC | CASSVDPSSYEQYF
TRBJ2-3 | TRBV3-1 | - | TRBD2 | TGTGCCAGCAGCCATCCCGATGTAGCAGGGCGGGAGGGACCCACAGCGACGCAGTATTTT | CASSHPDVAGREGPTATQYF
TRBJ2-7 | TRBV28 | - | TRBD2 | TGTGCCAGCAGTAATTCAAAGACTAGCGGTAGCTACGAGCAGTACTTC | CASSNSKTSGSYEQYF
TRBJ2-5 | TRBV7-9 | - | TRBD2 | TGTGCCAGCAGATTCTCAGGGACTATAGTGGAGACCCAGTACTTC | CASRFSGTIVETQYF
TRBJ2-2 | TRBV7-6 | - | - | TGTGCCAGCAGCCCCTCGGGTGGAAACACCGGGGAGCTGTTTTTT | CASSPSGGNTGELFF
TRBJ1-4 | TRBV29-1 | - | TRBD1 | TGCAGCGTTGAAGCTTGGACAGGAGAGAATGAAAAACTGTTTTTT | CSVEAWTGENEKLFF
TRBJ2-1 | TRBV6-2/TRBV6-3 | - | TRBD2 | TGTGCCAGCAGTTACCTGGGACTAGCGCTGAACAATGAGCAGTTCTTC | CASSYLGLALNNEQFF
TRBJ2-3 | TRBV6-5 | - | TRBD2 | TGTGCCAGCTGCTGGGGACTAGCGGGAGGGGGAGATACGCAGTATTTT | CASCWGLAGGGDTQYF
TRBJ2-7 | TRBV18 | - | - | TGTGCCAGCTCACTCAGCAGGTATCCCTACGAGCAGTACTTC | CASSLSRYPYEQYF
TRBJ2-3 | TRBV2 | - | - | TGTGCCAGCAGCGGCTCTTACACAGATACGCAGTATTTT | CASSGSYTDTQYF
TRBJ2-2 | TRBV9 | - | - | TGTGCCAGCAGCGTAGGAGTGTTTGACGGGGAGCTGTTTTTT | CASSVGVFDGELFF
TRBJ2-3 | TRBV7-9 | few | - | TGTGCCACCCGCCCAACAGATACGCAGTATTTT | CATRPTDTQYF
TRBJ2-6 | TRBV9 | - | - | TGTGCCAGCAGCGTAGCTACGAGAGGTTTTGGGACCAACGTCCTGACTTTC | CASSVATRGFGTNVLTF
TRBJ2-6 | TRBV7-2 | - | - | TGTGCCAACACTGCAGACTCTGGGGCCAACGTCCTGACTTTC | CANTADSGANVLTF
TRBJ2-3 | TRBV4-1 | - | - | TGCGCCAGCAGCCACCAGCCCCAGAACACGCAGTATTTT | CASSHQPQNTQYF
TRBJ2-1 | TRBV7-2 | - | - | TGTGCCAGCAGCCATCAAACCCCGGGGGACGAGCAGTTCTTC | CASSHQTPGDEQFF
TRBJ1-4 | TRBV4-3 | - | TRBD1 | TGCGCCAGCAGCCAAGGACAGGGTCCTGGTGAAAAACTGTTTTTT | CASSQGQGPGEKLFF
TRBJ2-1 | TRBV27 | few | TRBD2 | TGTGCCAGCACCGAGGGACTAGCGGGTGAGCAGTTCTTC | CASTEGLAGEQFF
TRBJ2-3 | TRBV27 | - | - | TGTGCCAGCAGTTTATCGCAGGGCGGGGTTGCGGATACGCAGTATTTT | CASSLSQGGVADTQYF
TRBJ2-5 | TRBV6-6 | - | - | TGTGCCAGCAGCTCACTTGGGACTCCGCAGGAGACCCAGTACTTC | CASSSLGTPQETQYF
TRBJ1-5 | TRBV12-3/TRBV12-4 | - | - | TGTGCCAGCAGTTTAGCGGACTGGGTTTGGCAGCCCCAGCATTTT | CASSLADWVWQPQHF